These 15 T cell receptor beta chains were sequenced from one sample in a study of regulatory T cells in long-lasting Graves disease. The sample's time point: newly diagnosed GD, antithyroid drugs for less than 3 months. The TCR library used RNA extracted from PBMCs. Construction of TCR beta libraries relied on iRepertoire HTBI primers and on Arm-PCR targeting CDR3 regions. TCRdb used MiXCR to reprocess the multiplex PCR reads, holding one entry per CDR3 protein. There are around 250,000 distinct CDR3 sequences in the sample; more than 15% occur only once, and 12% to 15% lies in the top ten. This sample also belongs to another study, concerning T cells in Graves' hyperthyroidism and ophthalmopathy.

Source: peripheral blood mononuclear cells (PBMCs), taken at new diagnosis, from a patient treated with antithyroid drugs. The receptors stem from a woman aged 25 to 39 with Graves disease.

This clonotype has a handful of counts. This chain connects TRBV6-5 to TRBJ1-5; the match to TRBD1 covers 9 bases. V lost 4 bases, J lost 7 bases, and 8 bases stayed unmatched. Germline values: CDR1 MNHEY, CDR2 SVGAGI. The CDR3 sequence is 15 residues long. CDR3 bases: TGTGCCAGCAGTTTCCGGGACAGGGTCTCCCAGCCCCAGCATTTT. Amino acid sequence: CASSFRDRVSQPQHF.

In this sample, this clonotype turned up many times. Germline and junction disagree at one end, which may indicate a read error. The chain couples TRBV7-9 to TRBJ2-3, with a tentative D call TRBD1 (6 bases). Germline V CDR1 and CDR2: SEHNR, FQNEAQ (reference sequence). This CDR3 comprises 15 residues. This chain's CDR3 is CAGSLLDRSTDTQYF. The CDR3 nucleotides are TGTGCCGGCAGCCTGTTGGACAGAAGCACAGATACGCAGTATTTT.

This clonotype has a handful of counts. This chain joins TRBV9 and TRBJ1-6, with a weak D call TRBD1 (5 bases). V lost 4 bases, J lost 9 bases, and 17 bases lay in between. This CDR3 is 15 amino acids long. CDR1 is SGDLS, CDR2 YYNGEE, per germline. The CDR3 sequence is CASSIRDGAFSPLHF. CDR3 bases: TGTGCCAGCAGCATCCGGGACGGGGCTTTTTCACCCCTCCACTTT.

The CDR3 sequence is CASSFAGTGFNYGYTF. Here the CDR3 DNA reads TGTGCCAGCAGTTTCGCCGGGACAGGCTTCAACTATGGCTACACCTTC. The chain carries TRBV12-3 or TRBV12-4 and TRBJ1-2, with TRBD1 matching over 8 bases. V was pared by 3 bases and J by 2 bases, with 8 bases of the junction left unmatched. The CDR3 spans 16 residues.

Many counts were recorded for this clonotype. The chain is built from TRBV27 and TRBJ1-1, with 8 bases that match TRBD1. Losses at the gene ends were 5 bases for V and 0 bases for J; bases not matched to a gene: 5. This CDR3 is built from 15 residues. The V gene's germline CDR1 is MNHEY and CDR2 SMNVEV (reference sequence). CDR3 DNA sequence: TGTGCCAGCAGTCCAGGGGGCACCATGAACACTGAAGCTTTCTTT. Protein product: CASSPGGTMNTEAFF.

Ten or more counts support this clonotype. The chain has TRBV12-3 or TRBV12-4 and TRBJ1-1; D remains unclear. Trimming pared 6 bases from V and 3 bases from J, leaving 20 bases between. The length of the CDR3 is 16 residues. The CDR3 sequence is CASRPSVGRGYTEAFF. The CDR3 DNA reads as TGTGCCAGCAGACCCTCGGTGGGCAGAGGTTACACTGAAGCTTTCTTT.

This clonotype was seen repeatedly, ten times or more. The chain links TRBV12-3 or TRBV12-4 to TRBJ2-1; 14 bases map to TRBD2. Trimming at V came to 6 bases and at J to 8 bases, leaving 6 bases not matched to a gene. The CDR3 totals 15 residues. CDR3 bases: TGTGCCAGCAGCCCCGGACTAGCGGGGGGCGATGAGCAGTTCTTC. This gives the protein CASSPGLAGGDEQFF.

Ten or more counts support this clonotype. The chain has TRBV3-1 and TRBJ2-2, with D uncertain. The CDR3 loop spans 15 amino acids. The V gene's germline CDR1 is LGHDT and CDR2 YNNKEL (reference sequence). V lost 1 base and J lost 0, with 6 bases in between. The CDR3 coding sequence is TGTGCCAGCAGCCAAGGCAGTACGAACACCGGGGAGCTGTTTTTT. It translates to CASSQGSTNTGELFF.

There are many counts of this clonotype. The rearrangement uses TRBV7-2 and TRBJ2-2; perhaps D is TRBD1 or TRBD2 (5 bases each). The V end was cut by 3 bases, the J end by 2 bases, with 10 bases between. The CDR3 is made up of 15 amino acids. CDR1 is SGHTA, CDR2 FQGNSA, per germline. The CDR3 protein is CASSFRDPNTGELFF. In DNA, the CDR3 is TGTGCCAGCAGCTTCCGGGACCCCAACACCGGGGAGCTGTTTTTT. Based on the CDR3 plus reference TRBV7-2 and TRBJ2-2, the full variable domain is GAGVSQSPSNKVTEKGKDVELRCDPISGHTALYWYRQSLGQGLEFLIYFQGNSAPDKSGLPSDRFSAERTGGSVSTLTIQRTQQEDSAVYLCASSFRDPNTGELFFGEGSRLTVL.

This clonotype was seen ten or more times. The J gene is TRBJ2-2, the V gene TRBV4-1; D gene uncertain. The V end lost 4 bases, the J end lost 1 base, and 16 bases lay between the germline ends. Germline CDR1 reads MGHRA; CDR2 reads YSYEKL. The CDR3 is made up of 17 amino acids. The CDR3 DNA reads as TGCGCCAGCAGCCGCGAGAGTAGGGCTAAGAACACCGGGGAGCTGTTTTTT. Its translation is CASSRESRAKNTGELFF.

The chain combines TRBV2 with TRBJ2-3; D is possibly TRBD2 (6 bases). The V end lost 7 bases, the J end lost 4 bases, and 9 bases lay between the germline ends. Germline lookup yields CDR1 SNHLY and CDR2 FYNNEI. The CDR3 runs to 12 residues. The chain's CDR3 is CASTRLADTQYF. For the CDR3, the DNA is TGTGCCAGCACTAGACTAGCAGATACGCAGTATTTT.

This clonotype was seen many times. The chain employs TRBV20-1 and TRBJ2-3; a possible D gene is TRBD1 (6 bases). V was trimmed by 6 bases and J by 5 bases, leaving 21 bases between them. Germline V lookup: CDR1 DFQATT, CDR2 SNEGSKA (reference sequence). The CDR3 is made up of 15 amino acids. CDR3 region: CSARLGQDGGDTQYF. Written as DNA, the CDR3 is TGCAGTGCCCGACTGGGACAAGATGGAGGAGATACGCAGTATTTT.

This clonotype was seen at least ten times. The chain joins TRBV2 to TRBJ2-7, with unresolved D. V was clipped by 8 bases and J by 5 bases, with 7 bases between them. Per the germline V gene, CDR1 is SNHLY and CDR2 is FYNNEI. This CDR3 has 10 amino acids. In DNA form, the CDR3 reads TGTGCCAGCGCTAATGACGAGCAGTACTTC. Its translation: CASANDEQYF.

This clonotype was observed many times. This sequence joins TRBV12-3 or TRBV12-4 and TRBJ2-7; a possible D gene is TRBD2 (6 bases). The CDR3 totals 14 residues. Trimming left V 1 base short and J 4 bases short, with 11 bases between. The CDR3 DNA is TGTGCCAGCAGTTTAGGGCAAGGAGGGTACGAGCAGTACTTC. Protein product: CASSLGQGGYEQYF.

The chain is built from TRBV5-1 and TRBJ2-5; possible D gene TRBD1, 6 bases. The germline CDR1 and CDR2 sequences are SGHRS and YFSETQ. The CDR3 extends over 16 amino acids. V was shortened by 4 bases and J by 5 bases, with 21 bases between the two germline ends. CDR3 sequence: CASSPLLTSQGETQYF. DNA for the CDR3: TGCGCCAGCAGCCCCCTTCTAACTAGTCAGGGGGAGACCCAGTACTTC.